This T cell receptor beta chain was retrieved from a study of spatial heterogeneity in lung cancer. V lost 1 base and J lost 2, with 8 bases in between. The CDR3 has 14 amino acids. Germline assignment: CDR1 SGHDT and CDR2 YYEEEE. Time point indicated: sample taken at primary tumor resection. Whole RNA came from tumor, nontumor lung or frozen PBMC and was sequenced without being sorted. TCRdb re-derived calls from the 5' RACE reads in MiXCR, one entry per CDR3 protein. Altogether 15,000 to 20,000 distinct CDR3 sequences are present, 6.2% being singletons, with the ten largest covering 5.5% to 8%. General study results and limits: Expanded intratumoral alpha and beta TCR counts tracked tumor mutation counts. Expanded TCR counts, ubiquitous and regional, correlated respectively with ubiquitous and regional nonsynonymous mutation counts. Beta chains had roughly 14% coverage of tumor T cells, and alpha chains had about 7%.

This clonotype has ten or more counts. The antigen is undetermined. Material: lung tumor tissue, obtained at surgery. The gene calls are TRBV5-6 and TRBJ2-3, with D unresolved. The receptor was isolated from a male donor with early-stage non-small cell lung cancer. DNA for the CDR3: TGTGCCAGCAGCTTGCCAGCGATCACAGATACGCAGTATTTT. Its translation: CASSLPAITDTQYF.